What follows are 9 T cell receptor beta chains derived from one specimen sequenced in a study of identical twins. TCRdb fed the 5' RACE reads into MiXCR, producing one record per CDR3 protein. This sample carries roughly 290,000 distinct CDR3 sequences, over 8.5% of them seen once, and the ten largest clones take roughly 6.8%. These data were likewise used in another study, on yellow fever vaccine responses in identical twins.

Sequenced sample: CD8+ T cells sorted from blood. Receptors originate from a woman younger than 35 in good health.

This clonotype was seen only a few times. The V and J genes are TRBV11-2 and TRBJ2-7, with D perhaps assigned TRBD1 or TRBD2 (5 bases each). V was clipped by 2 bases and J by 7 bases, with 6 bases between them. The CDR3 totals 11 residues. From germline, CDR1 is SGHAT and CDR2 FQNNGV. The CDR3 spells CASSLWGEQYF. CDR3 sequence (DNA): TGTGCCAGCAGCTTATGGGGGGAGCAGTACTTC. The whole variable domain, remainder taken from reference TRBV11-2 and TRBJ2-7, is EAGVAQSPRYKIIEKRQSVAFWCNPISGHATLYWYQQILGQGPKLLIQFQNNGVVDDSQLPKDRFSAERLKGVDSTLKIQPAKLEDSAVYLCASSLWGEQYFGPGTRLTVT.

The rearrangement uses TRBV5-4 and TRBJ2-7, with TRBD1 identical over 7 bases. Germline CDR1 SGHNT, CDR2 YYREEE (reference sequence). CDR3 size: 15 residues. The V and J ends lost 3 bases and 2 bases, in that order; junction bases with no gene match: 8. The CDR3 DNA sequence: TGTGCCAGCAGCTCCACACAGGGGAGACCCTACGAGCAGTACTTC. As protein: CASSSTQGRPYEQYF.

This clonotype was seen more than once but under ten times. The chain has TRBV27 and TRBJ2-4; D ambiguous. V lost 0 bases, J lost 0 bases, and 15 bases lay in between. This CDR3 has 18 amino acids. Germline V CDR1 and CDR2: MNHEY, SMNVEV (reference sequence). The CDR3 region is CASSLSIGDLIAKNIQYF. The CDR3 DNA follows: TGTGCCAGCAGTTTATCGATCGGCGATTTAATAGCCAAAAACATTCAGTACTTC.

This clonotype has a handful of counts. V usage is TRBV4-2 and J usage is TRBJ2-7; TRBD1 matches 9 bases. The V segment lost 3 bases and the J segment 1 base; nucleotides outside the gene matches: 4. The CDR3 contains 15 residues. The germline V gene has CDR1 LGHNA and CDR2 YNFKEQ. The CDR3 loop reads CASSQRQGESYEQYF. DNA for the CDR3: TGTGCCAGCAGCCAGAGACAGGGGGAATCCTACGAGCAGTACTTC.

This clonotype was counted many times. The chain couples TRBV20-1 to TRBJ2-2; 9 bases map to TRBD2. CDR3 length: 15 residues. The germline gives CDR1 DFQATT, CDR2 SNEGSKA (reference sequence). V shed 1 base, J shed 3 bases, and the junction held 3 bases outside the gene matches. The CDR3 region is CSARVGGRDTGELFF. In DNA, the CDR3 is TGCAGTGCTAGAGTAGGCGGGAGGGACACCGGGGAGCTGTTTTTT.

This clonotype was recorded at least ten times. The chain carries TRBV3-1 and TRBJ2-7; 7 bases align to TRBD2. The CDR3 consists of 17 residues. Losses at the gene ends were 0 bases for V and 7 bases for J; bases not matched to a gene: 15. CDR1 LGHDT and CDR2 YNNKEL come from the germline V gene (reference sequence). CDR3 in DNA: TGTGCCAGCAGCCAAGATTACCGCGCGGGAGCTCGGGGGGAGCAGTACTTC. Encoded protein: CASSQDYRAGARGEQYF.

This clonotype has ten or more counts. This sequence joins TRBV4-1 and TRBJ2-1; weak D call: TRBD2 (6 bases). In germline, CDR1 is MGHRA, CDR2 YSYEKL. The CDR3 consists of 14 residues. With 5 bases removed from V and 7 bases from J, the gap between germline ends came to 15 bases. DNA for the CDR3: TGCGCCAGCAGCGGGCCGGGACTGCGAAATGAGCAGTTCTTC. This codes for CASSGPGLRNEQFF.

The table lists this clonotype with a few counts. CDR3 DNA: TGCGCCAGCAGCCAATGGGCAGGGCAGGGGGCCGGGGAGCTGTTTTTT. It encodes CASSQWAGQGAGELFF. This chain links TRBV4-1 with TRBJ2-2; 7 bases align to TRBD1. The CDR3 extends over 16 amino acids. The junction had 9 bases not matched to a gene; V was cut back by 2 bases and J by 6 bases. Per the germline V gene, CDR1 is MGHRA and CDR2 is YSYEKL.

This sequence joins TRBV7-2 and TRBJ2-1; 7 bases map to TRBD2. The length of the CDR3 is 17 residues. The V gene end was trimmed by 1 base and the J gene end by 0 bases; junction bases not matched to a gene: 6. Per germline, CDR1 SGHTA and CDR2 FQGNSA. As DNA, the CDR3 is TGTGCCAGCAGCTTAGTTGCCGGCGGGAGCTCCTACAATGAGCAGTTCTTC. Its protein product is CASSLVAGGSSYNEQFF.